This T cell receptor (beta chain) appears in the sequencing data of a study of response to subunit inactivated influenza vaccine. TCRdb itself ran the RT-PCR reads through MiXCR, one entry per CDR3 protein. This table has 750,000 to 850,000 distinct CDR3 sequences, approximately 18% appearing once. The CDR3 runs to 14 residues. Trimming removed 4 bases from V and 5 bases from J; junction bases left unmatched: 9. Germline V gives CDR1 SGHDT, CDR2 YYEEEE. The study's findings and limits: Authors suggested few new T cells are recruited by each seasonal influenza vaccination.

On this clonotype: No antigen is known for it.

This chain links TRBV5-6 with TRBJ2-7, with 7 bases lining up with TRBD1. The starting material was PBMCs from blood, obtained 5 days after vaccination. The receptor's source is a man between 50 and 59 years old who received an inactivated influenza vaccine. The CDR3 loop reads CASSPDRTYDEQYF. The CDR3 bases are TGTGCCAGCAGCCCGGACAGGACTTACGACGAGCAGTACTTC.